This TCR beta chain stems from a study of Ad26.COV2.S vaccination and SARS-CoV-2 variants. Study-level results: Those who received vaccine or placebo ended up with similar non-spike TCR breadth. Reportedly, after vaccination the spike-specific CD8+ and CD4+ T cell responses displayed substantial breadth. Estimates derived from TCR breadth and depth analyses may have underestimated total T cell responses.

This CDR3 is built from 16 residues. Germline V gene sequence: CDR1 MNHNY, CDR2 SVGAGI (reference sequence). V was shortened by 2 bases and J by 2 bases, with 15 bases between the two germline ends. Method: immunoSEQ multiplex PCR; TCRdb's copy keeps in-frame clones and lacks some. This table has just under 250,000 clones, roughly 90% appearing once. As concerns this clone: Its antigen is unknown.

Treatment noted: some 19 received Ad26.COV2.S at low or high dose, single or two shots; about 5 received placebo; per-sample allocation not given. Sampling happened 63 days after the first vaccine or placebo injection. The origin of this receptor is a person aged 18-65 years who received the Ad26.COV2.S COVID-19 vaccine or a placebo. The sequences come from peripheral blood, collected in a trial of Ad26.COV2.S vaccine versus placebo. The chain couples TRBV6-6 to TRBJ1-1; possibly TRBD1 for D (5 bases). The CDR3 loop is CASSYPSGGPNTEAFF. CDR3 DNA sequence: TGTGCCAGCAGTTACCCTTCGGGGGGACCTAACACTGAAGCTTTCTTT.